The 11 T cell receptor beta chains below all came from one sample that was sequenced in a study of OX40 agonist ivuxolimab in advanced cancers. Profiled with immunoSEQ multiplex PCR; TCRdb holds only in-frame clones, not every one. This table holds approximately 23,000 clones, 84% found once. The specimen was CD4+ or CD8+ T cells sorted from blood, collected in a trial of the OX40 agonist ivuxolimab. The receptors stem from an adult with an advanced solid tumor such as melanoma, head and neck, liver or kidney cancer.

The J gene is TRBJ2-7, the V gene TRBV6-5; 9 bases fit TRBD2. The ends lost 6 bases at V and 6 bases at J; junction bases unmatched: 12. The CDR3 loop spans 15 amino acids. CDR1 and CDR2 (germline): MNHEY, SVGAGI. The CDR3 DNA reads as TGTGCCAGCAGCTTGACCGGGACTAGCTATTCCGAGCAGTACTTC. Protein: CASSLTGTSYSEQYF.

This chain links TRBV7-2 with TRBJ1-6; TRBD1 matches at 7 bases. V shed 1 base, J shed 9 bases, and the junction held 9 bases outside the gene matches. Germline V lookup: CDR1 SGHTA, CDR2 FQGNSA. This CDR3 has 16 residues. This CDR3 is CASSLVGKGGGSPLHF. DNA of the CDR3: TGTGCCAGCAGCTTAGTGGGAAAAGGGGGCGGTTCACCCCTCCACTTT.

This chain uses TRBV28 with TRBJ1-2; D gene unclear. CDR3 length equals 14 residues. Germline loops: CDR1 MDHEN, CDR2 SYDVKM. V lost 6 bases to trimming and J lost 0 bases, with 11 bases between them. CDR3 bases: TGTGCCAGCAGCCTTATTATCTCTAACTATGGCTACACCTTC. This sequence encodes CASSLIISNYGYTF.

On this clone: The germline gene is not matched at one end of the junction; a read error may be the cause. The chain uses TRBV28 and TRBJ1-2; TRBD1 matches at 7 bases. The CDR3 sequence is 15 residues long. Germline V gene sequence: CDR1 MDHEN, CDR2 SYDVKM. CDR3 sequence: CASILGTAYNYGYTF. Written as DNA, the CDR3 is TGTGCCAGCATTTTAGGGACAGCCTATAACTATGGCTACACCTTC.

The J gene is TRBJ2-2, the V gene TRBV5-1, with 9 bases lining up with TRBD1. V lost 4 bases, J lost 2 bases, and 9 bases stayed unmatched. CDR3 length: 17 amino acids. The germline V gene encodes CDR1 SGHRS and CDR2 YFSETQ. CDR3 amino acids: CASSPYPTGGNTGELFF. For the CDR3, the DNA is TGCGCCAGCAGCCCGTACCCGACAGGGGGAAACACCGGGGAGCTGTTTTTT.

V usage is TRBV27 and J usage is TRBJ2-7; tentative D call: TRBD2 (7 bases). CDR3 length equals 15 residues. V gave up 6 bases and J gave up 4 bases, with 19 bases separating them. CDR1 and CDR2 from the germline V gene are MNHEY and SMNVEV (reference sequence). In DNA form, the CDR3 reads TGTGCCAGCAGCCCAGAAGGGGGGGATTATTACGAGCAGTACTTC. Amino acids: CASSPEGGDYYEQYF.

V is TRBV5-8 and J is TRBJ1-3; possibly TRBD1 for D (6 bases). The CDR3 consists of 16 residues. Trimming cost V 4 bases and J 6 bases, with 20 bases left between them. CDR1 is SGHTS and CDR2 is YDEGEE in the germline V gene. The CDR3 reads CASSEGGPEPANTIYF. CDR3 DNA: TGTGCCAGCAGCGAGGGGGGACCAGAACCGGCAAACACCATATATTTT.

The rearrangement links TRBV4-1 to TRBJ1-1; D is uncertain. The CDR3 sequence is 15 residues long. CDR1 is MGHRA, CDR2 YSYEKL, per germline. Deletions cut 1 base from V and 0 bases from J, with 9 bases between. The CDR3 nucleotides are TGCGCCAGCAGCCAAGTTATCCGCCTGAACACTGAAGCTTTCTTT. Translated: CASSQVIRLNTEAFF.

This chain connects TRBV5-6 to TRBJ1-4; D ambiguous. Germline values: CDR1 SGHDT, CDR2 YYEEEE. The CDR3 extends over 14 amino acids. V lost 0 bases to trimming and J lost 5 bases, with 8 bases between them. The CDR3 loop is CASSLEGENEKLFF. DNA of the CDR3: TGTGCCAGCAGCTTGGAGGGAGAGAATGAAAAACTGTTTTTT. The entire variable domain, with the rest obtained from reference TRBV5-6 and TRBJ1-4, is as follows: DAGVTQSPTHLIKTRGQQVTLRCSPKSGHDTVSWYQQALGQGPQFIFQYYEEEERQRGNFPDRFSGHQFPNYSSELNVNALLLGDSALYLCASSLEGENEKLFFGSGTQLSVL.

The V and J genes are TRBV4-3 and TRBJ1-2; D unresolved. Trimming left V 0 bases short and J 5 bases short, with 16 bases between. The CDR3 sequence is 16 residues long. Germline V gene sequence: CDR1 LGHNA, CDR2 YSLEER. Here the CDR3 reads CASSQDYSGVGYGYTF. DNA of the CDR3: TGCGCCAGCAGCCAAGACTACAGTGGGGTAGGATATGGCTACACCTTC.

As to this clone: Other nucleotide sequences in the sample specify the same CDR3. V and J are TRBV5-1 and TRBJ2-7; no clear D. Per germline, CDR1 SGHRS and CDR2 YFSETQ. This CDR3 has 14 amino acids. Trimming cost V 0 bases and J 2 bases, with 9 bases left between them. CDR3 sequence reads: CASSLGTDAYEQYF. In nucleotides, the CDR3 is TGCGCCAGCAGCTTGGGGACGGATGCCTACGAGCAGTACTTC. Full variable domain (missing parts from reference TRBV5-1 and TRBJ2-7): KAGVTQTPRYLIKTRGQQVTLSCSPISGHRSVSWYQQTPGQGLQFLFEYFSETQRNKGNFPGRFSGRQFSNSRSEMNVSTLELGDSALYLCASSLGTDAYEQYFGPGTRLTVT.